This TCR beta chain was obtained from a study of blood T cell repertoires in COVID-19. Study-level background: Samples came from the United States, Italy and Spain, spanning acute and convalescent COVID-19. The analysed material was cDNA or gDNA that came from T cells, B-cell-depleted T cells, or PBMCs.

CDR3 length: 13 residues. Germline V gene data show CDR1 as SGDLS and CDR2 as YYNGEE. V was clipped by 0 bases and J by 3 bases, with 5 bases between them. Data came from immunoSEQ multiplex PCR; TCRdb stores just in-frame clones and leaves some out. The top ten clones hold around 2.2% of a sample with over 200,000 clones, roughly 89% of them seen once. The chain links TRBV9 to TRBJ2-3; D unresolved. This sequence was found in a man aged 30-40 years who had recovered from COVID-19. Sequences were obtained from peripheral blood. The CDR3 loop reads CASSVGVTDTQYF. The CDR3 nucleotides read TGTGCCAGCAGCGTAGGCGTTACAGATACGCAGTATTTT.